The 15 T cell receptor beta chains given below trace back to one sample, sequenced in a study of blood T cells in healthy people across ages. The authors ran a second PCR of roughly 7 to 11 cycles using a sample-barcoded 5' primer and a J-beta primer mix. TCRdb called the 5' RACE reads again in MiXCR, with one record for every CDR3 protein. Seen here are about 570,000 distinct CDR3 sequences, 25% to 30% observed once, and the top ten hold less than 20%. The sample taken for sequencing was blood. The receptors originated from a woman in her seventies in good health.

This chain links TRBV18 with TRBJ2-1; D tentatively fits TRBD1 or TRBD2 (6 bases each). This CDR3 has 17 residues. The ends were cut back, 6 bases at V and 8 bases at J, with 26 bases in the middle. Germline V CDR1 and CDR2: KGHSH, LQKENI. The CDR3 is CASSPPPSWGARDEQFF. CDR3 coding DNA: TGTGCCAGCTCGCCTCCCCCTAGCTGGGGGGCCCGCGATGAGCAGTTCTTC.

This chain uses TRBV5-1 with TRBJ2-5; D remains ambiguous. TRBJ2-1 explains the end of the DNA better; the J call may be wrong. The CDR3 has 13 residues. Germline V gene sequence: CDR1 SGHRS, CDR2 YFSETQ. The CDR3 spells CASSLAHGEEQFF. The CDR3 region has the DNA TGCGCCAGCAGCTTGGCACATGGGGAAGAGCAGTTCTTC.

For this clonotype: One end of the junction fails to match germline, which may point to a read error. The V call is TRBV27, the J call TRBJ1-3; D gene ambiguous. CDR1 and CDR2 (germline): MNHEY, SMNVEV (reference sequence). CDR3 size: 16 residues. This CDR3 is CAGSLGPGTTGNTIYF. The CDR3 nucleotides are TGTGCCGGCAGTTTAGGGCCAGGCACAACTGGAAACACCATATATTTT.

The rearrangement links TRBV3-1 to TRBJ2-7; D not resolved. The V gene lost 0 bases and the J gene lost 10 bases, with 10 bases spanning the gap. The germline gives CDR1 LGHDT, CDR2 YNNKEL (reference sequence). This CDR3 region has 12 residues. The CDR3 protein is CASSQDIRLQYF. CDR3 nucleotides: TGTGCCAGCAGCCAAGATATCCGTTTACAGTACTTC.

With regard to this clonotype: At one boundary the junction diverges from the germline segment, which might be a read error. The rearrangement uses TRBV5-6 and TRBJ2-5; unclear D gene. The CDR3 sequence is 11 residues long. Per germline, CDR1 SGHDT and CDR2 YYEEEE. The CDR3 here is CASPSKETRYF. Here the CDR3 DNA reads TGTGCCAGCCCTTCCAAAGAGACCCGGTACTTC.

This clonotype was counted a few times. This chain joins TRBV20-1 and TRBJ2-3; D is uncertain. The germline V gene has CDR1 DFQATT and CDR2 SNEGSKA (reference sequence). V lost 6 bases to trimming and J lost 0 bases, with 7 bases between them. This CDR3 comprises 12 residues. CDR3 sequence reads: CSATVSTDTQYF. The CDR3 DNA follows: TGCAGTGCCACGGTGAGCACAGATACGCAGTATTTT.

This clonotype showed up just once. This chain links TRBV7-2 with TRBJ2-3; D perhaps matches TRBD2 (5 bases). Deletions cut 1 base from V and 4 bases from J, with 9 bases between. The CDR3 runs to 14 residues. Germline CDR1 reads SGHTA; CDR2 reads FQGNSA. CDR3 DNA sequence: TGTGCCAGCAGCTTAGGAGCGGCTGCAGATACGCAGTATTTT. This translates into CASSLGAAADTQYF.

This clonotype showed up just a few times. This chain connects TRBV7-3 to TRBJ2-5; tentatively, D is TRBD1 or TRBD2 (5 bases each). Germline loops: CDR1 SGHTA, CDR2 FQGTGA. V dropped 4 bases and J dropped 4 bases, with 19 bases sitting between them. The CDR3 extends over 16 amino acids. CDR3 nucleotide sequence: TGTGCCAGCAGCTCAGGGATGTACGGCGGGCGAGAGACCCAGTACTTC. Translated: CASSSGMYGGRETQYF. The entire variable domain, with the rest obtained from reference TRBV7-3 and TRBJ2-5, is as follows: GAGVSQTPSNKVTEKGKYVELRCDPISGHTALYWYRQSLGQGPEFLIYFQGTGAADDSGLPNDRFFAVRPEGSVSTLKIQRTERGDSAVYLCASSSGMYGGRETQYFGPGTRLLVL.

The chain joins TRBV5-5 to TRBJ2-7; no clear D. The J call is in doubt because the DNA end fits TRBJ2-1 better. The CDR3 is 15 amino acids. From germline, CDR1 is SGHKS and CDR2 YYEKEE (reference sequence). CDR3 sequence: CASSLGVNSYNEQFF. Here the CDR3 DNA reads TGTGCCAGCAGCTTGGGGGTTAACTCATACAATGAGCAGTTCTTC.

The V call is TRBV5-1, the J call TRBJ1-2; TRBD1 agrees at 12 bases. The CDR3 totals 13 residues. V lost 4 bases to trimming and J lost 12 bases; unmatched junction nucleotides: 7. Germline CDR1 reads SGHRS; CDR2 reads YFSETQ. The CDR3 spells CASSPGTGGDNTF. The DNA for the CDR3 is TGCGCCAGCAGCCCTGGGACAGGGGGCGATAACACCTTC.

The chain carries TRBV11-1 and TRBJ2-7, with 8 positions matching TRBD1. Trimming took 5 bases from V and 3 from J; bases not matched to a gene: 12. The CDR3 loop spans 16 amino acids. Per the germline V gene, CDR1 is SGHAT and CDR2 is FQDESV (reference sequence). The CDR3 loop reads CASSPVVGQAFYEQYF. CDR3 DNA: TGTGCCAGCAGCCCGGTCGTGGGACAGGCCTTCTACGAGCAGTACTTC.

V is TRBV6-4 and J is TRBJ2-7, with 9 bases that match TRBD1. V trimming: 3 bases; J trimming: 5 bases; junction bases outside the gene matches: 5. CDR3 length: 14 residues. Germline V gene lookup returns CDR1 MRHNA and CDR2 SNTAGT. CDR3 region: CASSETGGDNEQYF. The CDR3 nucleotides are TGTGCCAGCAGTGAGACAGGGGGTGATAACGAGCAGTACTTC.

In nucleotides, the CDR3 is TGTGCCAGCAGTCCAAGACAGACCTCAGATACGCAGTATTTT. Protein sequence: CASSPRQTSDTQYF. J is TRBJ2-3 and V is TRBV6-2 or TRBV6-3; D perhaps matches TRBD1 (5 bases). The CDR3 loop spans 14 amino acids. Germline values: CDR1 MNHEY, CDR2 SVGEGT. V lost 5 bases and J 4 bases, leaving 13 bases between the germline ends.

The chain combines TRBV9 with TRBJ1-4, with unresolved D. Trimming cost V 0 bases and J 2 bases, with 8 bases left between them. CDR1 and CDR2 from the germline V gene are SGDLS and YYNGEE. The CDR3 loop spans 15 amino acids. CDR3 sequence (DNA): TGTGCCAGCAGCGTAGCTTCCGGGACTAATGAAAAACTGTTTTTT. The encoded protein is CASSVASGTNEKLFF.

This chain links TRBV20-1 with TRBJ2-7; TRBD2 is a possible D gene (5 bases). Germline values: CDR1 DFQATT, CDR2 SNEGSKA (reference sequence). Deletions cut 7 bases from V and 7 bases from J, with 17 bases between. This CDR3 is 12 amino acids long. The CDR3 is CSVSGIGSEQYF. The CDR3 DNA sequence: TGCAGTGTTTCGGGGATAGGGAGTGAGCAGTACTTC.